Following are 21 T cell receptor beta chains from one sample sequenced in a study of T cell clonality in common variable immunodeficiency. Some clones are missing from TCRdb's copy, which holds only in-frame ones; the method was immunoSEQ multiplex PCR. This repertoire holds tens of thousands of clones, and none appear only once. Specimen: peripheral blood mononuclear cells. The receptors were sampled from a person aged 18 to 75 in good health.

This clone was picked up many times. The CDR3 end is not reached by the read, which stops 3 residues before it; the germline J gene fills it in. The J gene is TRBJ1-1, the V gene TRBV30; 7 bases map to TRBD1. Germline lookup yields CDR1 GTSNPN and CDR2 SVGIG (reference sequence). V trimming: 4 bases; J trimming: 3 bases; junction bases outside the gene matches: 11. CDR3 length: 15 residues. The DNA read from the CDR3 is TGTGCCTGGACCCGACAGGGCTTCGGGGACACTGAA. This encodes CAWTRQGFGDTE. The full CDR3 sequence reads CAWTRQGFGDTEAFF.

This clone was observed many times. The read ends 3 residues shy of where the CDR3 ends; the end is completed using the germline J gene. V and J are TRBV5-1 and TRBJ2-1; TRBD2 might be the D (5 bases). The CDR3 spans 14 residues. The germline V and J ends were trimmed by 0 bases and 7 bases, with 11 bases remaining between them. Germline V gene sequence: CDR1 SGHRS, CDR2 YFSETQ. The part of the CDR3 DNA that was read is TGCGCCAGCAGCTTGGTGTCGGGGATGAATGAG. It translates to CASSLVSGMNE. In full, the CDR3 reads CASSLVSGMNEQFF.

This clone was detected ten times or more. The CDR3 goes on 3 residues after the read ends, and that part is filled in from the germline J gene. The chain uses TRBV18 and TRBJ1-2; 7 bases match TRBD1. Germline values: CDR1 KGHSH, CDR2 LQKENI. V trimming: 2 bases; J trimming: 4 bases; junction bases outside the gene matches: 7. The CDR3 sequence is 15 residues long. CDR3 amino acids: CASSPEGGTAYGYTF. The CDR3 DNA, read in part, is TGTGCCAGCTCACCAGAGGGAGGGACAGCCTATGGC.

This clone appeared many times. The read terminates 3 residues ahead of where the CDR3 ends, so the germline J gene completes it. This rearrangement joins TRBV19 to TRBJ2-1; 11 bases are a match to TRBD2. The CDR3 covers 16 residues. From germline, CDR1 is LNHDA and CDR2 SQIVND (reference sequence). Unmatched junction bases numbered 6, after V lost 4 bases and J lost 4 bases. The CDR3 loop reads CASSKVLAGAYNEQFF. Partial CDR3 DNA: TGTGCCAGTAGTAAGGTACTAGCGGGAGCTTACAATGAG.

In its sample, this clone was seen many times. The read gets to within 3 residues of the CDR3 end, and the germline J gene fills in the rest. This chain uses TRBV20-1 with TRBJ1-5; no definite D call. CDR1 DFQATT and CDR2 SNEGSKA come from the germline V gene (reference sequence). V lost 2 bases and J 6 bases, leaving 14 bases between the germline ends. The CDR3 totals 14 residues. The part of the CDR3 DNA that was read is TGCAGTGCTAGATCGTACGGGGATAGTCAGCCC. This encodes CSARSYGDSQP. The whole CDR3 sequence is CSARSYGDSQPQHF.

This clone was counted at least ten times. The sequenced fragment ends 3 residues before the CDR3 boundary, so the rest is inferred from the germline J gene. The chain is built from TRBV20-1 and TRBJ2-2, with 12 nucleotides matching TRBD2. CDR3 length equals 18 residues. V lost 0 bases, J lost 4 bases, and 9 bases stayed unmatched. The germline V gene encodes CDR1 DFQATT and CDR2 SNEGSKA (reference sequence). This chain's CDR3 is CSARDLASGRAGTGELFF. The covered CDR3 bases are TGCAGTGCTAGAGATTTGGCTAGCGGGAGGGCCGGCACCGGGGAG.

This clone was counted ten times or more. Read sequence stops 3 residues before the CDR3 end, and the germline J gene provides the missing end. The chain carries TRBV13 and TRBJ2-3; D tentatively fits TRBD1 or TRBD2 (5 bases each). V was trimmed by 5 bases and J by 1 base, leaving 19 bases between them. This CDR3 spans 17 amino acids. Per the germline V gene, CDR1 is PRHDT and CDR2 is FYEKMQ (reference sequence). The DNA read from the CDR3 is TGTGCCAGCAGCGCGGCCTCTCGGGAAGGGGGCACAGATACG. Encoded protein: CASSAASREGGTDT. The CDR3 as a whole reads CASSAASREGGTDTQYF. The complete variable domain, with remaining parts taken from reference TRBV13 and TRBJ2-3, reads AAGVIQSPRHLIKEKRETATLKCYPIPRHDTVYWYQQGPGQDPQFLISFYEKMQSDKGSIPDRFSAQQFSDYHSELNMSSLELGDSALYFCASSAASREGGTDTQYFGPGTRLTVL.

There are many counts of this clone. The chain's CDR3 is CATRGSEIYEQYF. Incomplete CDR3 DNA: TGTGCCACCCGGGGTAGCGAGATCTACGAG. The chain is built from TRBV28 and TRBJ2-7, with D perhaps matching TRBD2 (5 bases). The DNA ends 3 residues before the CDR3 does, and the rest of the CDR3 is filled in from the germline J gene. The CDR3 length is 13 residues. Germline values: CDR1 MDHEN, CDR2 SYDVKM. V dropped 10 bases and J dropped 3 bases, with 16 bases sitting between them.

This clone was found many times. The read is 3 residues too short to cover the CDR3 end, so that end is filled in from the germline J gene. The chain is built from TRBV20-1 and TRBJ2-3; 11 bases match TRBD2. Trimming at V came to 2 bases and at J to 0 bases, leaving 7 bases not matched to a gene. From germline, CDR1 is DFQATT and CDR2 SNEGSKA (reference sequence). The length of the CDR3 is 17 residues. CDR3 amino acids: CSARLAGGMVSTDTQYF. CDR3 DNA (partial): TGCAGTGCTAGACTAGCGGGAGGAATGGTGAGCACAGATACG.

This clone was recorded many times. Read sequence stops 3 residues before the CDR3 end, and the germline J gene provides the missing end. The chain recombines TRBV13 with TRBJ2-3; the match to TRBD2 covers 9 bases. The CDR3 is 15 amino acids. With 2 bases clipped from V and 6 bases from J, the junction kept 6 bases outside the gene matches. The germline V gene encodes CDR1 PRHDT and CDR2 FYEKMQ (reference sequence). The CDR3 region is CASSLRLADADTQYF. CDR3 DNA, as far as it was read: TGTGCCAGCAGCTTACGACTAGCGGACGCCGATACG.

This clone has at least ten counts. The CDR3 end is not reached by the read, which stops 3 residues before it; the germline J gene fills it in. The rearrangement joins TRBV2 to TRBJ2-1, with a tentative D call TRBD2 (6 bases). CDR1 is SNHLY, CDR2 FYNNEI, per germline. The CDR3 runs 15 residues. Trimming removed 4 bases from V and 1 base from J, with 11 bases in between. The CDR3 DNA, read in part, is TGTGCCAGCAGTGTCGGGGGAGGATCCTACAATGAG. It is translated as CASSVGGGSYNE. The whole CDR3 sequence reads CASSVGGGSYNEQFF.

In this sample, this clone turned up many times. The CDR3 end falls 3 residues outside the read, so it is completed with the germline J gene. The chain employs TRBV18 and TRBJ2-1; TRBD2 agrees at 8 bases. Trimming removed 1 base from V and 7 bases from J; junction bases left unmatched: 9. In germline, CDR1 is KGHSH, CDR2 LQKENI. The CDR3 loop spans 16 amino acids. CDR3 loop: CASSPLESGSGNEQFF. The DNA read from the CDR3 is TGTGCCAGCTCACCACTAGAGAGCGGGAGTGGTAATGAG.

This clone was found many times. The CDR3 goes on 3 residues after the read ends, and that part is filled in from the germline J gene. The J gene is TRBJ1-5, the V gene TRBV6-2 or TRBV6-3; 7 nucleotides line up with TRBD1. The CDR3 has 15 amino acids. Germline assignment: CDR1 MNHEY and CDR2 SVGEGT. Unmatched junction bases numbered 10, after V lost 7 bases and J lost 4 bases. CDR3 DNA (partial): TGTGCCAGCACCTTAACCAGGGGGTTAAATCAGCCC. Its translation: CASTLTRGLNQP. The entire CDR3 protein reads CASTLTRGLNQPQHF.

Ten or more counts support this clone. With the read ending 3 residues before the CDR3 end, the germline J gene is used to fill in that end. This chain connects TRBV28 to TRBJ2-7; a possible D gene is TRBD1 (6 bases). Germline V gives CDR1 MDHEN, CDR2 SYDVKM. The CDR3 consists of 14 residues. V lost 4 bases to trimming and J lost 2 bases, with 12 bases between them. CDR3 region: CASSSPQGPYEQYF. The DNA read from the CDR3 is TGTGCCAGCAGTTCGCCCCAGGGGCCCTACGAG.

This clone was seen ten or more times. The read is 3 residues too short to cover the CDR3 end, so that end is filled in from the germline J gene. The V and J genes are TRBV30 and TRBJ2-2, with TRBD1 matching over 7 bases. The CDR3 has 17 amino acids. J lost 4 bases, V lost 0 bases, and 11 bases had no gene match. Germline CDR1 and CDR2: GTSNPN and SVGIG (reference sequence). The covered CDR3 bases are TGTGCCTGGAGTGTTCGTGTGAACAGGGGCTTCACCGGGGAG. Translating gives CAWSVRVNRGFTGE. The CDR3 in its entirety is CAWSVRVNRGFTGELFF.

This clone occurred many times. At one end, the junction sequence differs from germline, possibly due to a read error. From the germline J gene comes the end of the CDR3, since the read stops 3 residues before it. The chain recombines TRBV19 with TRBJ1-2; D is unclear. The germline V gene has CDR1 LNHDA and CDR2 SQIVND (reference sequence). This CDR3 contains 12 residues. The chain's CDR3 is CASTTVNYGYTF. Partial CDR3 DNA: TGTGCGAGTACTACGGTTAACTATGGC.

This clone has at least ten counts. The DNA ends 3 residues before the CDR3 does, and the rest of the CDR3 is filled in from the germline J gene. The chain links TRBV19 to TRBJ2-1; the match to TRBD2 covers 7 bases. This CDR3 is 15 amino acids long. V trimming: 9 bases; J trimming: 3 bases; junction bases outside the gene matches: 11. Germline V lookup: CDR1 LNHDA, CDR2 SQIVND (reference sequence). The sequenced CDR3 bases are TGTGCCAGCTGTAGCGGGTTCCCTTTCTACAATGAG. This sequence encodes CASCSGFPFYNE. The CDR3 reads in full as CASCSGFPFYNEQFF.

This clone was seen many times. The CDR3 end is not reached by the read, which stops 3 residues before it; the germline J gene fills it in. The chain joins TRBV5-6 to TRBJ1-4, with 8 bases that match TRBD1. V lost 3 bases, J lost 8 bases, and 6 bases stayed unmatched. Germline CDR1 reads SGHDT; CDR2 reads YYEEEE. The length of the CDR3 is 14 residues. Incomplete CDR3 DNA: TGTGCCAGCAGCTCAACAGGGGGGGAGGAAAAA. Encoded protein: CASSSTGGEEK. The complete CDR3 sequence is CASSSTGGEEKLFF.

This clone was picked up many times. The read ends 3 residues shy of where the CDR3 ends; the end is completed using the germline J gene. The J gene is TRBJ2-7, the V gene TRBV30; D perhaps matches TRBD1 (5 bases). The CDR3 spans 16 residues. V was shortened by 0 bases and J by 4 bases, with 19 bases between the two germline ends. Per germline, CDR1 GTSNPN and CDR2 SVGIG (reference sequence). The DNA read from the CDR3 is TGTGCCTGGAGTGTATTCTCCGTGGGGCGCCCTTACGAG. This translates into CAWSVFSVGRPYE. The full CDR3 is CAWSVFSVGRPYEQYF.

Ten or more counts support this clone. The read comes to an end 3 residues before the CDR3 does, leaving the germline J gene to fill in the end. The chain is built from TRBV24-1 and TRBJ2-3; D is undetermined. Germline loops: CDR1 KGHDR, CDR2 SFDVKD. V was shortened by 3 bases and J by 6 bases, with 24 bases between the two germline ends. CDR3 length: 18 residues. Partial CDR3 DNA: TGTGCCACCAGTGATCCTGGCACTGCTGCGGCCCTATGGGATACG. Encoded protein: CATSDPGTAAALWDT. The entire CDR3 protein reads CATSDPGTAAALWDTQYF.

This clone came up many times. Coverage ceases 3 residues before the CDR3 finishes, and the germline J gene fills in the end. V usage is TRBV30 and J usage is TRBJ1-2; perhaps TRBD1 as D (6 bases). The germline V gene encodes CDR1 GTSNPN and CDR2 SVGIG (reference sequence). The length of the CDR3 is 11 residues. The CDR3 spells CAWRTGLGYTF. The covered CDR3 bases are TGTGCCTGGAGAACAGGGCTAGGC.